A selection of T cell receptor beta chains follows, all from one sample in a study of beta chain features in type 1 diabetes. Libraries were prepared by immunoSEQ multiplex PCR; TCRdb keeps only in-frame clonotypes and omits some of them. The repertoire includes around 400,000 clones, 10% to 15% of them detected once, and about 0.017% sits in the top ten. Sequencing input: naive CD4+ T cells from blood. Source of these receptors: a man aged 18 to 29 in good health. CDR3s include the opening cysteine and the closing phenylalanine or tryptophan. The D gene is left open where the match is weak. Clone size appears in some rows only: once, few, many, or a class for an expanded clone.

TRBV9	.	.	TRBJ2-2	TGTGCCAGCAGCCAAACGAACACCGGGGAGCTGTTTTTT	CASSQTNTGELFF
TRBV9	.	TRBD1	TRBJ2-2	TGTGCCAGCGGGTTACAGGGGTACACCGGGGAGCTGTTTTTT	CASGLQGYTGELFF
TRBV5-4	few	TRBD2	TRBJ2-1	TGTGCCAGCAGTTACTCGGGGGGCTCCTACAATGAGCAGTTCTTC	CASSYSGGSYNEQFF
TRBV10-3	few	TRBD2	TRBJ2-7	TGTGCCATCAGTGAGGAGCGGGAGCCCTACGAGCAGTACTTC	CAISEEREPYEQYF
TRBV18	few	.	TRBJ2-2	TGTGCCAGCTCACCTGGGGGCGCAGCCGGGGAGCTGTTTTTT	CASSPGGAAGELFF
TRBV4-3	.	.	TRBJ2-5	TGCGCCAGCAGCCAAGATCGGGGCGGGGACCTTCAAGAGACCCAGTACTTC	CASSQDRGGDLQETQYF
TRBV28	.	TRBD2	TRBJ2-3	TGTGCCAGCAGTTCACCGCCGGGAGCGGGAGTAAGGGGAGATACGCAGTATTTT	CASSSPPGAGVRGDTQYF
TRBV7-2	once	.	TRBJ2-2	TGTGCCAGCAGCACCCGGCAGACAACCGGGGAGCTGTTTTTT	CASSTRQTTGELFF
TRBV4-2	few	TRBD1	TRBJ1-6	TGTGCCAGCAGCCCAGGGGGGAGTAATTCACCCCTCCACTTT	CASSPGGSNSPLHF
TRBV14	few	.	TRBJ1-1	TGTGCCAGCAGCCACGTCCGGCGAGGGAACACTGAAGCTTTCTTT	CASSHVRRGNTEAFF
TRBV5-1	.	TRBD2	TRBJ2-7	TGCGCCAGCAGCATGAGCGGGAGGGTAGCCTACGAGCAGTACTTC	CASSMSGRVAYEQYF
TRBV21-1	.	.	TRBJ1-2	TGTGCCAGCAGCAAAGGCCCTCCCCAGGGGATCGACGGTAGCTATGGCTACACCTTC	CASSKGPPQGIDGSYGYTF
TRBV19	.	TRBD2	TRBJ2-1	TGTGCCAGTAGGAGGGCCGGGACTAGGACCCATGGCGAGCAGTTCTTC	CASRRAGTRTHGEQFF
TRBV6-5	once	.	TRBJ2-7	TGTGCCAGCCAGAAGCCCGGGTCCCACTACGAGCAGTACTTC	CASQKPGSHYEQYF
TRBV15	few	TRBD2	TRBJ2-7	TGTGCCACCAGCAGCCAGCGGGGGGGCTCCTACGAGCAGTACTTC	CATSSQRGGSYEQYF
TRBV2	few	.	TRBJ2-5	TGTGCCAGCAGTGGGAGGGAGGAGACCCAGTACTTC	CASSGREETQYF
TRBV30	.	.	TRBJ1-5	TGTGCCTGGAGTCTAGGGGGAGAGAGTCAGCCCCAGCATTTT	CAWSLGGESQPQHF
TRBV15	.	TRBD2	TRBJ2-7	TGTGCCACCAGCAGACCCTCTAGCGGGAGCTACGAGCAGTACTTC	CATSRPSSGSYEQYF
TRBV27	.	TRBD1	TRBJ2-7	TGTGCCAGCAGGTCCTTGGGACAGCTCTACGAGCAGTACTTC	CASRSLGQLYEQYF
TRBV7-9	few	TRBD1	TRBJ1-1	TGTGCCAGCAGCCGGGACAGTCCGAACACTGAAGCTTTCTTT	CASSRDSPNTEAFF
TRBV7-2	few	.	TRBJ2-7	TGTGCCAGCAGCCCCTCGGTGGAGCAGTACTTC	CASSPSVEQYF
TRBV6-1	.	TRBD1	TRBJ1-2	TGTGCCAGCAGCCCCGGGACAGGGGTCTATGGCTACACCTTC	CASSPGTGVYGYTF
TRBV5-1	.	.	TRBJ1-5	TGCGCCAGCAGCTTAGGAGGGGATGCCTACAATCAGCCCCAGCATTTT	CASSLGGDAYNQPQHF
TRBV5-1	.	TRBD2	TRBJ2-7	TGCGCCAGCAGCTTGCAAAGCGGGGGGAGCTACGAGCAGTACTTC	CASSLQSGGSYEQYF
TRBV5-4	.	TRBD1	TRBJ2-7	TGTGCCAGCAGCTCTCGGACAGGGGTCCACGAGCAGTACTTC	CASSSRTGVHEQYF
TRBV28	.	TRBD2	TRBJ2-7	TGTGCCACCAGGGAGGGTGTCCACGAGCAGTACTTC	CATREGVHEQYF
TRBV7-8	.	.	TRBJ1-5	TGTGCCAGCAGCTCCCCCGGGGGGGGGAATCAGCCCCAGCATTTT	CASSSPGGGNQPQHF
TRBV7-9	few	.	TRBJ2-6	TGTGCCAGCAGCTTAGAGAAATTGTCGTGGCGGTCTGGGGCCAACGTCCTGACTTTC	CASSLEKLSWRSGANVLTF
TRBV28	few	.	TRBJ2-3	TGTGCCAGCAGTAGGGGAGGAGTGGGGACAGATACGCAGTATTTT	CASSRGGVGTDTQYF
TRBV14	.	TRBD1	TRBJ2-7	TGTGCCAGCAGCCACCTAGGGGACAGTATTTACGAGCAGTACTTC	CASSHLGDSIYEQYF